This entry lists 29 T cell receptor beta chains sequenced from one sample in a study of regulatory T cells in long-lasting Graves disease. Assembly of TCR beta libraries relied on iRepertoire HTBI primers together with Arm-PCR of CDR3 regions. TCRdb ran MiXCR on the multiplex PCR reads and lists one entry per CDR3 protein. The sample contains 350,000 to 450,000 distinct CDR3 sequences, 14% to 15% of which appear only once. Time point given: newly diagnosed GD, antithyroid drugs for less than 3 months. RNA isolated from PBMCs was used to make the TCR library. Separately, the same data were catalogued under a study of T cells in Graves' hyperthyroidism and ophthalmopathy.

The sample was peripheral blood mononuclear cells (PBMCs), taken at new diagnosis, from a patient treated with antithyroid drugs. The receptors derive from a woman younger than 45 with Graves disease.

This clonotype was seen at least ten times. V usage is TRBV6-5 and J usage is TRBJ2-2, with TRBD2 matching 14 bases. The CDR3 loop spans 17 amino acids. Looked up from germline, CDR1 is MNHEY and CDR2 is SVGAGI. V trimming: 2 bases; J trimming: 6 bases; junction bases outside the gene matches: 5. The CDR3 DNA reads as TGTGCCAGCAGTTACAGATCGGGACTAGCGGGAGCCGGGGAGCTGTTTTTT. Amino acids: CASSYRSGLAGAGELFF.

In the case of this clonotype: This sequence may be a read error, since a much larger clone differs from it by one base. V and J are TRBV6-1 and TRBJ1-1, with D possibly matching TRBD1 (6 bases). The germline V gene has CDR1 MNHNS and CDR2 SASEGT. With 5 bases removed from V and 3 bases from J, the gap between germline ends came to 10 bases. The CDR3 is made up of 13 amino acids. The CDR3 DNA follows: TGTGCCAGCAGTCGAAACAGGGACACTGAAGCTTTCTTT. Its translation is CASSRNRDTEAFF.

This clonotype was recorded a few times. This chain uses TRBV9 with TRBJ1-2; D is undetermined. The V gene lost 4 bases and the J gene lost 6 bases, with 13 bases spanning the gap. The germline CDR1 and CDR2 sequences are SGDLS and YYNGEE. The CDR3 loop spans 13 amino acids. The CDR3 coding sequence is TGTGCCAGCAGCTCTACACGGGAGGATGGCTACACCTTC. This translates into CASSSTREDGYTF.

This clonotype was detected many times. The chain carries TRBV19 and TRBJ2-1; 8 bases are a match to TRBD1. The V gene end was trimmed by 0 bases and the J gene end by 10 bases; junction bases not matched to a gene: 5. The length of the CDR3 is 14 residues. Germline V lookup: CDR1 LNHDA, CDR2 SQIVND (reference sequence). The CDR3 sequence is CASSIDMWTGEQFF. The DNA of the CDR3 is TGTGCCAGTAGTATAGATATGTGGACAGGGGAGCAGTTCTTC.

This clonotype turned up a few times. The chain recombines TRBV12-5 with TRBJ2-1; unclear D gene. Germline V gene data show CDR1 as LGHNT and CDR2 as FRNRAP. Trimming shortened V by 0 bases and J by 8 bases, and 11 bases separated the two germline ends. CDR3 length equals 14 residues. CDR3 residues: CASGLVGGYDEQFF. CDR3 sequence (DNA): TGTGCTAGTGGTTTGGTGGGCGGTTACGATGAGCAGTTCTTC.

Many counts were recorded for this clonotype. V gene TRBV20-1 combines with J gene TRBJ2-3; tentatively, D is TRBD1 (6 bases). Deletions cut 7 bases from V and 8 bases from J, with 22 bases between. The CDR3 runs to 14 residues. Germline V gives CDR1 DFQATT, CDR2 SNEGSKA (reference sequence). CDR3 loop: CSVPRGLGAGTQYF. CDR3 bases: TGCAGTGTCCCTCGCGGATTGGGGGCCGGTACGCAGTATTTT.

Concerning this clonotype itself: One end of the junction varies from germline; a read error may be responsible. V usage is TRBV20-1 and J usage is TRBJ1-3; D remains unclear. Germline CDR1 and CDR2: DFQATT and SNEGSKA (reference sequence). The CDR3 length is 13 residues. The CDR3 DNA reads as TGCAGTGCTAGAGGGGAATCTGGAAACGCCATATATTTT. This translates into CSARGESGNAIYF.

This clonotype was picked up many times. The V gene is TRBV7-2, the J gene TRBJ2-7; D ambiguous. V lost 5 bases and J 2 bases, leaving 10 bases between the germline ends. Germline loops: CDR1 SGHTA, CDR2 FQGNSA. The CDR3 is 13 residues long. The CDR3 DNA reads TGTGCCAGCAGCCCCACCACTCCCTACGAGCAGTACTTC. Its protein product is CASSPTTPYEQYF. The variable domain in full, with the rest retrieved from reference TRBV7-2 and TRBJ2-7, is GAGVSQSPSNKVTEKGKDVELRCDPISGHTALYWYRQSLGQGLEFLIYFQGNSAPDKSGLPSDRFSAERTGGSVSTLTIQRTQQEDSAVYLCASSPTTPYEQYFGPGTRLTVT.

The V and J genes are TRBV6-2 or TRBV6-3 and TRBJ2-1; TRBD2 aligns across 8 bases. The CDR3 is 15 residues long. Unmatched junction bases numbered 10, after V lost 7 bases and J lost 5 bases. Germline CDR1 reads MNHEY; CDR2 reads SVGEGT. For the CDR3, the DNA is TGTGCCAGCATCCTTAGCGGGAAAGGCCACAATGAGCAGTTCTTC. It codes for CASILSGKGHNEQFF.

This clonotype was observed many times. The rearrangement joins TRBV30 to TRBJ2-1, with D uncertain. CDR1 and CDR2 (germline): GTSNPN, SVGIG (reference sequence). The length of the CDR3 is 13 residues. The V and J ends lost 2 bases and 6 bases respectively, with 11 bases between them. CDR3 in amino acids: CAWSLGLINEQFF. CDR3 coding DNA: TGTGCCTGGAGTTTAGGCCTGATCAATGAGCAGTTCTTC.

This clonotype turned up a few times. The chain links TRBV5-1 to TRBJ1-2; TRBD1 aligns across 10 bases. CDR1 is SGHRS and CDR2 is YFSETQ in the germline V gene. V shed 4 bases, J shed 10 bases, and the junction held 22 bases outside the gene matches. This CDR3 has 18 residues. The DNA of the CDR3 is TGCGCCAGCAGCCCCGCCCCGGGGACAGGGGCGAATTGGGATGACTACACCTTC. This sequence encodes CASSPAPGTGANWDDYTF. The full variable domain, in which reference TRBV5-1 and TRBJ1-2 provide the parts outside the CDR3, is KAGVTQTPRYLIKTRGQQVTLSCSPISGHRSVSWYQQTPGQGLQFLFEYFSETQRNKGNFPGRFSGRQFSNSRSEMNVSTLELGDSALYLCASSPAPGTGANWDDYTFGSGTRLTVV.

The genes are TRBV20-1 and TRBJ1-1; maybe TRBD1 (6 bases). Germline CDR1 reads DFQATT; CDR2 reads SNEGSKA (reference sequence). Trimming took off 3 bases at V and 1 base at J, with 12 bases between the two ends. The CDR3 loop spans 14 amino acids. The CDR3: CSARKGEANTEAFF. CDR3 bases: TGCAGTGCTAGGAAGGGGGAGGCGAACACTGAAGCTTTCTTT.

The chain couples TRBV27 to TRBJ2-7; 8 nucleotides match TRBD2. The germline V gene has CDR1 MNHEY and CDR2 SMNVEV (reference sequence). This CDR3 is 16 amino acids long. Germline trimming cut 0 bases from V and 2 bases from J; bases unmatched to any gene: 6. The CDR3 bases are TGTGCCAGCAGTTTATCGCGGGGGACTAGTACCTACGAGCAGTACTTC. It encodes CASSLSRGTSTYEQYF.

Notes on this clonotype: This could be a read error, since a much larger clone is one nucleotide away. The V call is TRBV30, the J call TRBJ1-2, with D perhaps TRBD1 (5 bases). Germline V gene sequence: CDR1 GTSNPN, CDR2 SVGIG (reference sequence). The CDR3 is 13 residues long. The CDR3 reads CDWIRQSNYGYTF. The CDR3 coding sequence is TGTGACTGGATTCGACAGTCAAACTATGGCTACACCTTC.

The chain is built from TRBV7-2 and TRBJ1-2; no clear D gene. The germline V and J ends were trimmed by 2 bases and 0 bases, with 10 bases remaining between them. Looked up from germline, CDR1 is SGHTA and CDR2 is FQGNSA. The CDR3 covers 15 residues. CDR3 nucleotides: TGTGCCAGCAGCTTAATGGGCCTAGCTAACTATGGCTACACCTTC. Residues: CASSLMGLANYGYTF. Based on the CDR3 plus reference TRBV7-2 and TRBJ1-2, the full variable domain is GAGVSQSPSNKVTEKGKDVELRCDPISGHTALYWYRQSLGQGLEFLIYFQGNSAPDKSGLPSDRFSAERTGGSVSTLTIQRTQQEDSAVYLCASSLMGLANYGYTFGSGTRLTVV.

This clonotype was recorded many times. A single base is all that separates this from a far larger clone, so a read error is likely. The genes are TRBV6-5 and TRBJ2-1; D unresolved. The end of the DNA is better explained by TRBJ2-5, so the J call may be wrong. Per the germline V gene, CDR1 is MNHEY and CDR2 is SVGAGI. The CDR3 loop spans 11 amino acids. DNA for the CDR3: TGTGCCAGCAGTTTTTGGGAGACCCAGTACTTC. Translation: CASSFWETQYF.

The chain couples TRBV14 to TRBJ2-1, with D possibly matching TRBD2 (5 bases). Germline CDR1 and CDR2: SGHDN and FVKESK. This CDR3 is 17 amino acids long. Trimming pared 4 bases from V and 0 bases from J, leaving 16 bases between. This chain's CDR3 is CASSPIRGPFSYNEQFF. The CDR3 bases are TGTGCCAGCAGCCCCATAAGAGGGCCTTTCTCCTACAATGAGCAGTTCTTC. The full variable domain, its missing parts supplied by reference TRBV14 and TRBJ2-1, is EAGVTQFPSHSVIEKGQTVTLRCDPISGHDNLYWYRRVMGKEIKFLLHFVKESKQDESGMPNNRFLAERTGGTYSTLKVQPAELEDSGVYFCASSPIRGPFSYNEQFFGPGTRLTVL.

This rearrangement joins TRBV19 to TRBJ1-4; 8 bases match TRBD1. Germline loops: CDR1 LNHDA, CDR2 SQIVND (reference sequence). V was pared by 3 bases and J by 5 bases, with 5 bases of the junction left unmatched. The CDR3 extends over 15 amino acids. The CDR3 DNA follows: TGTGCCAGTAGTATGACAGGGGCAAGGAATGAAAAACTGTTTTTT. Translated: CASSMTGARNEKLFF. The variable domain in full, with the rest retrieved from reference TRBV19 and TRBJ1-4, is DGGITQSPKYLFRKEGQNVTLSCEQNLNHDAMYWYRQDPGQGLRLIYYSQIVNDFQKGDIAEGYSVSREKKESFPLTVTSAQKNPTAFYLCASSMTGARNEKLFFGSGTQLSVL.

This clonotype was picked up many times. The rearrangement links TRBV29-1 to TRBJ1-2, with D perhaps TRBD1 (6 bases). This CDR3 has 19 residues. Germline-derived CDR1 and CDR2 are SQVTM and ANQGSEA. V was clipped by 4 bases and J by 1 base, with 28 bases between them. The CDR3 sequence is CSVAGYFDPRTADNYGYTF. The CDR3 bases are TGCAGCGTTGCCGGATACTTTGACCCCCGGACAGCCGATAACTATGGCTACACCTTC.

The chain links TRBV6-1 to TRBJ2-1, with TRBD2 as a possible D gene (6 bases). The length of the CDR3 is 17 residues. Deletions cut 6 bases from V and 2 bases from J, with 20 bases between. Germline values: CDR1 MNHNS, CDR2 SASEGT. CDR3 nucleotides: TGTGCCAGCAGACGAATGGGCTTTGCGGGGACCTACAATGAGCAGTTCTTC. Translated, it gives CASRRMGFAGTYNEQFF.

This clonotype was seen many times. J is TRBJ2-7 and V is TRBV11-2; 7 bases are a match to TRBD2. The germline V gene encodes CDR1 SGHAT and CDR2 FQNNGV. With 1 base clipped from V and 2 bases from J, the junction kept 8 bases outside the gene matches. The CDR3 runs 16 residues. DNA of the CDR3: TGTGCCAGCAGCTTAGGGGCTAGCGGAACAACCTACGAGCAGTACTTC. Translation: CASSLGASGTTYEQYF.

The chain couples TRBV9 to TRBJ1-1; D is uncertain. Germline V gives CDR1 SGDLS, CDR2 YYNGEE. The CDR3 loop spans 15 amino acids. The V end lost 0 bases, the J end lost 1 base, and 10 bases lay between the germline ends. CDR3 amino acids: CASSVVSGPNTEAFF. CDR3 in DNA: TGTGCCAGCAGCGTAGTGTCAGGTCCGAACACTGAAGCTTTCTTT.

V and J are TRBV19 and TRBJ1-3; a possible D gene is TRBD1 (5 bases). V lost 4 bases and J 2 bases, leaving 15 bases between the germline ends. Per the germline V gene, CDR1 is LNHDA and CDR2 is SQIVND (reference sequence). The CDR3 loop spans 16 amino acids. CDR3 region: CASSTERQFPGNTIYF. In DNA form, the CDR3 reads TGTGCCAGTAGTACCGAACGACAGTTCCCTGGAAACACCATATATTTT.

The genes are TRBV6-1 and TRBJ2-7, with a possible D match to TRBD1 (5 bases). Germline V gene sequence: CDR1 MNHNS, CDR2 SASEGT. The CDR3 is made up of 11 amino acids. Trimming removed 8 bases at V and 2 bases at J, with 7 bases between. The CDR3 is CASAGPYEQYF. Written as DNA, the CDR3 is TGTGCCAGCGCAGGGCCCTACGAGCAGTACTTC.

This chain links TRBV14 with TRBJ2-1; tentatively, D is TRBD1 or TRBD2 (7 bases each). The germline V gene encodes CDR1 SGHDN and CDR2 FVKESK. Trimming shortened V by 6 bases and J by 9 bases, and 24 bases separated the two germline ends. This CDR3 is 16 amino acids long. CDR3 in DNA: TGTGCCAGCAGTCCCGCAGGGGGGAGGGGCCGAAGTGAGCAGTTCTTC. As protein: CASSPAGGRGRSEQFF. Using reference TRBV14 and TRBJ2-1 for the parts outside the CDR3, the full variable domain is EAGVTQFPSHSVIEKGQTVTLRCDPISGHDNLYWYRRVMGKEIKFLLHFVKESKQDESGMPNNRFLAERTGGTYSTLKVQPAELEDSGVYFCASSPAGGRGRSEQFFGPGTRLTVL.

This clonotype has ten or more counts. The chain has TRBV6-2 or TRBV6-3 and TRBJ2-7; 15 bases fit TRBD2. J lost 0 bases, V lost 0 bases, and 12 bases had no gene match. The germline V gene encodes CDR1 MNHEY and CDR2 SVGEGT. The CDR3 sequence is 21 residues long. The CDR3 region is CASSYSHSGTSGRSSSYEQYF. The CDR3 bases are TGTGCCAGCAGTTACTCCCACTCCGGGACTAGCGGGAGGTCTAGCTCCTACGAGCAGTACTTC.

A remark on this clonotype: A read error may account for a junction end that differs from germline. This chain links TRBV24-1 with TRBJ2-1; 8 nucleotides match TRBD1. The J call may be incorrect, as the DNA end agrees better with TRBJ2-5. Per the germline V gene, CDR1 is KGHDR and CDR2 is SFDVKD. This CDR3 contains 14 residues. The CDR3 region has the DNA TGTGCCGCCAGGGCGACAGGGGCACGGGAGACCCAGTACTTC. This codes for CAARATGARETQYF.

This clonotype has ten or more counts. This rearrangement joins TRBV12-3 or TRBV12-4 to TRBJ1-2, with D perhaps TRBD1 (6 bases). Trimming stripped 1 base from V and 4 bases from J, with 10 bases between. The CDR3 has 14 residues. Here the CDR3 reads CASSLEGVGYGYTF. The CDR3 region has the DNA TGTGCCAGCAGTTTAGAGGGGGTTGGCTATGGCTACACCTTC.

V gene TRBV7-8 combines with J gene TRBJ2-1; 8 nucleotides line up with TRBD2. Losses at the gene ends were 5 bases for V and 0 bases for J; bases not matched to a gene: 3. This CDR3 spans 15 amino acids. In germline, CDR1 is SGHVS, CDR2 FQNEAQ. CDR3 sequence reads: CASSRGGSSYNEQFF. The CDR3 DNA is TGTGCCAGCAGCCGCGGGGGGAGCTCCTACAATGAGCAGTTCTTC.